These T cell receptor beta chains were read from a single sample in a study of blood T cell repertoires in COVID-19. Clones were read by immunoSEQ multiplex PCR, and TCRdb kept only the in-frame ones, dropping some. The sample holds about 200,000 clones, almost 90% seen once. Input material: peripheral blood. Receptors originate from a young man with active or convalescent COVID-19. The CDR3 runs from the conserved cysteine through the conserved F or W. Fields, in order: CDR3 protein, J gene, V gene.

CDR3aa: CASRLARTVTEAFF
j_gene: TRBJ1-1
v_gene: TRBV2

CDR3aa: CASSYDRGHWGAEAFF
j_gene: TRBJ1-1
v_gene: TRBV6-5

CDR3aa: CASSRGLTEAFF
j_gene: TRBJ1-1
v_gene: TRBV25-1

CDR3aa: CASSLDPGQLNEKLFF
j_gene: TRBJ1-4
v_gene: TRBV11-2

CDR3aa: CASRPGLGTDTQYF
j_gene: TRBJ2-3
v_gene: TRBV28

CDR3aa: CASSQGDRANTEAFF
j_gene: TRBJ1-1
v_gene: TRBV4-1

CDR3aa: CASGFSNQPQHF
j_gene: TRBJ1-5
v_gene: TRBV19

CDR3aa: CASSAGGRGNSPLHF
j_gene: TRBJ1-6
v_gene: TRBV9

CDR3aa: CASSHELGNTEAFF
j_gene: TRBJ1-1
v_gene: TRBV7-8

CDR3aa: CASRKDRGRETQYF
j_gene: TRBJ2-5
v_gene: TRBV2

CDR3aa: CASTRDIHSSTDTQYF
j_gene: TRBJ2-3
v_gene: TRBV5-1

CDR3aa: CASSVDLRASSYNEQFF
j_gene: TRBJ2-1
v_gene: TRBV9

CDR3aa: CASSTGVPYTEAFF
j_gene: TRBJ1-1
v_gene: TRBV19

CDR3aa: CASRPGTGSRGYEKLFF
j_gene: TRBJ1-4
v_gene: TRBV4-2

CDR3aa: CASSQSMWASGRAGNEQFF
j_gene: TRBJ2-1
v_gene: TRBV23-1

CDR3aa: CSVKMERGEQFF
j_gene: TRBJ2-1
v_gene: TRBV29-1

CDR3aa: CASSDLGTTGYYGYTF
j_gene: TRBJ1-2
v_gene: TRBV25-1

CDR3aa: CATSRDKRTQGATEAFF
j_gene: TRBJ1-1
v_gene: TRBV15

CDR3aa: CASSQDWELAGLNAQFF
j_gene: TRBJ2-1
v_gene: TRBV4-2

CDR3aa: CAWIKPGGELNEQFF
j_gene: TRBJ2-1
v_gene: TRBV30

CDR3aa: CASSLGSGQGYSPLHF
j_gene: TRBJ1-6
v_gene: TRBV7-9

CDR3aa: CASSVAGTEAFF
j_gene: TRBJ1-1
v_gene: TRBV9

CDR3aa: CASSPRTGGTTGELFF
j_gene: TRBJ2-2
v_gene: TRBV9

CDR3aa: CASSLGLAGGVGELFF
j_gene: TRBJ2-2
v_gene: TRBV6-6

CDR3aa: CASNPQANTEAFF
j_gene: TRBJ1-1
v_gene: TRBV12-3/TRBV12-4

CDR3aa: CASSSYMGAGAMGTEAFF
j_gene: TRBJ1-1
v_gene: TRBV13

CDR3aa: CATSRDRDNEQFF
j_gene: TRBJ2-1
v_gene: TRBV15

CDR3aa: CASSLDSHNEQFF
j_gene: TRBJ2-1
v_gene: TRBV5-4

CDR3aa: CASSLGGALGSPLHF
j_gene: TRBJ1-6
v_gene: TRBV11-2

CDR3aa: CASSLSGWIENYEQYF
j_gene: TRBJ2-7
v_gene: TRBV5-1

CDR3aa: CASSNGQNTEAFF
j_gene: TRBJ1-1
v_gene: TRBV6-6

CDR3aa: CASMRAPDPPPEAFF
j_gene: TRBJ1-1
v_gene: TRBV6-6

CDR3aa: CASSQEFGLNTEAFF
j_gene: TRBJ1-1
v_gene: TRBV4-2

CDR3aa: CASSPPGTSGYNEQFF
j_gene: TRBJ2-1
v_gene: TRBV7-8

CDR3aa: CASSQPQGAGGTEAFF
j_gene: TRBJ1-1
v_gene: TRBV27

CDR3aa: CASSQPGQGGTQYF
j_gene: TRBJ2-5
v_gene: TRBV5-4

CDR3aa: CASSLAGQSTEAFF
j_gene: TRBJ1-1
v_gene: TRBV7-6

CDR3aa: CSAADGYTF
j_gene: TRBJ1-2
v_gene: TRBV20-1

CDR3aa: CASSVGSSEAYNEQFF
j_gene: TRBJ2-1
v_gene: TRBV9

CDR3aa: CASSFPASGTGELFF
j_gene: TRBJ2-2
v_gene: TRBV11-2

CDR3aa: CASSPLRDYGYTF
j_gene: TRBJ1-2
v_gene: TRBV14

CDR3aa: CATSRRLAGVGEQYF
j_gene: TRBJ2-7
v_gene: TRBV15

CDR3aa: CASRTDGLVAQYF
j_gene: TRBJ2-7
v_gene: TRBV6-5

CDR3aa: CASSVGTGLINEKLFF
j_gene: TRBJ1-4
v_gene: TRBV9

CDR3aa: CASSLTGQGNTEAFF
j_gene: TRBJ1-1
v_gene: TRBV6-6

CDR3aa: CASSLDLSGEQYF
j_gene: TRBJ2-7
v_gene: TRBV11-2

CDR3aa: CASSLLGGTSYEQYF
j_gene: TRBJ2-7
v_gene: TRBV5-8

CDR3aa: CASSLFRTGELFF
j_gene: TRBJ2-2
v_gene: TRBV27

CDR3aa: CASSFDRARSGANVLTF
j_gene: TRBJ2-6
v_gene: TRBV28

CDR3aa: CASSIAGLIPEAFF
j_gene: TRBJ1-1
v_gene: TRBV19

CDR3aa: CASNDIGRRRTQETQYF
j_gene: TRBJ2-5
v_gene: TRBV3-1/TRBV3-2